This TCR beta chain was observed in a study of shared clonotypes between healthy human individuals. Study-level findings and limits: Clonotype sharing among donors likely depends on sequencing depth.

This clone was found a few times. Its antigen is not identified. Recent vaccinations or acute infections were absent in the healthy HIV-negative adult donors. Germline values: CDR1 GTSNPN, CDR2 SVGIG (reference sequence). CDR3 size: 13 residues. Trimming stripped 2 bases from V and 11 bases from J, with 18 bases between. TCRdb keeps only in-frame clones here, not all; method: immunoSEQ multiplex PCR. The sample lists about 490,000 clones, 70% to 85% occurring once. The receptor comes from a woman between 40 and 50 years old in good health. Some clones in this sample may be carry-over from other donors' samples. Sequenced material: PBMCs. The chain is built from TRBV30 and TRBJ1-1, with D uncertain. The chain's CDR3 is CAWSLGYQVNAFF. The CDR3 region has the DNA TGTGCCTGGAGTCTAGGGTACCAGGTGAACGCTTTCTTT. Full variable domain (missing parts from reference TRBV30 and TRBJ1-1): SQTIHQWPATLVQPVGSPLSLECTVEGTSNPNLYWYRQAAGRGLQLLFYSVGIGQISSEVPQNLSASRPQDRQFILSSKKLLLSDSGFYLCAWSLGYQVNAFFGQGTRLTVV.